This is a list of T cell receptor beta chains from one sample in a study of cytomegalovirus exposure and HLA in healthy donors. Generated by immunoSEQ multiplex PCR, the TCRdb table keeps only in-frame clones and is missing some. This sample's table reports 80,000 to 100,000 clones. The specimen was PBMCs. The receptors derive from a man aged 45-60 years in good health and CMV-seropositive. Both conserved end residues are trimmed from each CDR3.

j_call,v_call,cdr3_aa
TRBJ2-3,TRBV10-3,AISGSSGTDTQY
TRBJ2-1,TRBV14,ASSPYGVSSYNEQF
TRBJ1-1,TRBV18,ASSPPTGFTEAF
TRBJ2-7,TRBV18,ASSRDNEQY
TRBJ1-2,TRBV30,AWTLGDYGYT
TRBJ1-1,TRBV2,ASMVRLTMNTEAF
TRBJ2-2,TRBV29-1,SVGLGQANTGELF
TRBJ2-5,TRBV19,ASSIQYRGQETQY
TRBJ1-1,TRBV5-5,ASSLLMNTEAF
TRBJ2-7,TRBV27,ASSPSLAGGTYEQY
TRBJ2-3,TRBV13,ASSLAGGSRTDTQY
TRBJ1-5,TRBV30,ACDRGGQPQH
TRBJ1-2,TRBV9,ASSVRGNNYGYT
TRBJ1-3,TRBV6-5,ASSRTGAGNTIY
TRBJ1-2,TRBV29-1,SVDRNYGYT
TRBJ1-1,TRBV11-3,ASSLGRGGRYTEAF
TRBJ1-1,TRBV11-2,ASGTRTDYLAGTEAF
TRBJ2-2,TRBV30,AWSRGRHTGELF
TRBJ1-3,TRBV2,ASSTLSGNTIY
TRBJ1-1,TRBV12-5,ASGLLNRGPEAF
TRBJ2-1,TRBV6-5,ASSYSSGRADEQF
TRBJ2-3,TRBV5-1,ASSPGLAGGISDTQY
TRBJ1-1,TRBV7-3,ASSLTRAHTEAF
TRBJ2-3,TRBV29-1,SVDRGGADTQY
TRBJ1-4,TRBV19,ASSIQFNEKLF
TRBJ1-3,TRBV29-1,SVVQPAGNTIY
TRBJ2-1,TRBV7-8,ASSTGVGDEQF
TRBJ2-3,TRBV2,ASTEDSDTQY
TRBJ2-3,TRBV19,ASTQTSGSMLSTDTQY
TRBJ2-1,TRBV7-9,ASSLRGSSYNEQF
TRBJ2-5,TRBV7-6,ASSLRGEETQY
TRBJ2-3,TRBV29-1,SAWGDGGASTDTQY
TRBJ2-3,TRBV10-3,AISEYGDTQY
TRBJ1-1,TRBV18,ASSPTVNTEAF
TRBJ2-1,TRBV9,ASSADRATYNEQF
TRBJ2-1,TRBV28,ASSSPSSYNEQF
TRBJ1-5,TRBV19,ASSPAAHTPQH
TRBJ1-1,TRBV30,ASSLSPNTEAF
TRBJ2-1,TRBV15,ATSRRRSLSSYNEQF